This TCR beta chain was sequenced for a study of monozygotic twins with inflammatory bowel disease. Blood samples of roughly 2.5 ml were drawn from every donor. Without any T cell sorting, total RNA was isolated from whole blood. In the case of this clonotype: Its antigen is undetermined.

TCRdb re-analyzed the 5' RACE reads; it lists each CDR3 protein once, without DNA. Across some 300,000 distinct CDR3 sequences, the top ten clones capture roughly 5.3% of the sample. Study findings and constraints: Relative clonotype sharing with others was diminished in IBD patients versus healthy twins, particularly with disease activity.

In germline, CDR1 is SEHNR, CDR2 FQNEAQ (reference sequence). The CDR3 spans 14 residues. The TCR sequence derives from a human donor with ulcerative colitis or Crohn's disease, or a healthy co-twin of an affected twin (not recorded which). The sample was blood. The chain employs TRBV7-9 and TRBJ2-5; the TCRdb call, TRBD2, lacks DNA for checking. CDR3 amino acids: CASSDQGPQETQYF.